Following are 7 T cell receptor beta chains from one sample sequenced in a study of blood T cells in healthy people across ages. A second PCR of 7 to 11 cycles used a sample-barcoded 5' primer and a J-beta primer mix. TCRdb independently ran MiXCR on the 5' RACE reads; one entry per CDR3 protein. The sample holds roughly 1.4 million distinct CDR3 sequences, approximately 59% seen once. Source material: blood. These receptors originate from a man aged 18 to 30 in good health.

This clonotype has only one observation. The gene calls are TRBV20-1 and TRBJ1-2; D might be TRBD1 (5 bases). Germline V gives CDR1 DFQATT, CDR2 SNEGSKA (reference sequence). The V and J ends lost 3 bases and 4 bases respectively, with 18 bases between them. This CDR3 is 15 amino acids long. In nucleotides, the CDR3 is TGCAGTGCTAGGAACCCCCCAGGGAGTAGCTATGGCTACACCTTC. It yields the protein CSARNPPGSSYGYTF.

The chain recombines TRBV4-1 with TRBJ2-3, with 9 bases that match TRBD1. The germline gives CDR1 MGHRA, CDR2 YSYEKL. This CDR3 spans 18 amino acids. Trimming removed 2 bases from V and 7 bases from J; junction bases left unmatched: 16. CDR3 residues: CASSQLSTSDRGRYTQYF. The CDR3 DNA follows: TGCGCCAGCAGCCAATTGTCCACTTCGGACAGGGGAAGGTATACGCAGTATTTT.

The rearrangement links TRBV11-2 to TRBJ2-1; TRBD1 is a possible D gene (6 bases). The CDR3 runs to 15 residues. Trimming cost V 1 base and J 7 bases, with 14 bases left between them. Germline V gene lookup returns CDR1 SGHAT and CDR2 FQNNGV. CDR3 sequence (DNA): TGTGCCAGCAGCTTAGGGACAGCGCCTGGGAATGAGCAGTTCTTC. Protein: CASSLGTAPGNEQFF.

This chain links TRBV5-1 with TRBJ2-5; tentative D call: TRBD1 (6 bases). Per germline, CDR1 SGHRS and CDR2 YFSETQ. CDR3 length: 15 amino acids. Trimming left V 0 bases short and J 11 bases short, with 20 bases between. CDR3 DNA: TGCGCCAGCAGCTTGGAGGGACAAGCCTACAATGAGCAGTACTTC. This translates into CASSLEGQAYNEQYF.

The CDR3 sequence: CASSLYGWRGLNTEAFF. The CDR3 region has the DNA TGTGCCAGCAGCTTATATGGTTGGAGGGGCTTGAACACTGAAGCTTTCTTT. This chain links TRBV7-2 with TRBJ1-1, with D tentatively TRBD1 (5 bases). The V end lost 2 bases, the J end lost 0 bases, and 16 bases lay between the germline ends. The CDR3 contains 17 residues. Germline V gene sequence: CDR1 SGHTA, CDR2 FQGNSA. Supplemented by reference TRBV7-2 and TRBJ1-1, the full variable domain reads GAGVSQSPSNKVTEKGKDVELRCDPISGHTALYWYRQSLGQGLEFLIYFQGNSAPDKSGLPSDRFSAERTGGSVSTLTIQRTQQEDSAVYLCASSLYGWRGLNTEAFFGQGTRLTVV.

There are a few counts of this clonotype. The rearrangement uses TRBV12-3 or TRBV12-4 and TRBJ2-1, with 12 bases identical to TRBD2. The CDR3 length is 15 residues. Trimming took 7 bases from V and 7 from J; bases not matched to a gene: 8. The CDR3 loop reads CASISPTSGSNEQFF. The CDR3 nucleotides are TGTGCCAGCATCTCACCGACTAGCGGGAGTAATGAGCAGTTCTTC.

V gene TRBV4-2 combines with J gene TRBJ2-5; 9 nucleotides match TRBD2. The V segment lost 1 base and the J segment 5 bases; nucleotides outside the gene matches: 5. CDR1 is LGHNA and CDR2 is YNFKEQ in the germline V gene. The CDR3 sequence is 15 residues long. DNA of the CDR3: TGTGCCAGCAGCCAAGCTTCTAGCGGGATGGAGACCCAGTACTTC. It translates to CASSQASSGMETQYF.